Detailed here is one TCR beta chain. Patients at the Seattle site were enrolled during active infection and followed longitudinally. Generated by immunoSEQ multiplex PCR, the TCRdb table keeps only in-frame clones and is missing some. The data hold about 310,000 clones, with around 89% observed a single time. This specimen belongs to a study of blood T cell repertoires in COVID-19. Study at large: Some COVID-19 samples were acute and others convalescent; all came from the United States, Italy and Spain.

The germline V gene encodes CDR1 SGHAT and CDR2 FQNNGV. V was shortened by 0 bases and J by 4 bases, with 12 bases between the two germline ends. The CDR3 extends over 16 amino acids. This clonotype was sampled from a woman between 40 and 50 years old with COVID-19, enrolled during active disease. The chain carries TRBV11-2 and TRBJ1-4; D gene unclear. The material sequenced was peripheral blood. The CDR3 here is CASSLDRGGVNEKLFF. The CDR3, as DNA: TGTGCCAGCAGCTTAGATAGAGGAGGAGTTAATGAAAAACTGTTTTTT. Drawing the rest from reference TRBV11-2 and TRBJ1-4, the complete variable domain is EAGVAQSPRYKIIEKRQSVAFWCNPISGHATLYWYQQILGQGPKLLIQFQNNGVVDDSQLPKDRFSAERLKGVDSTLKIQPAKLEDSAVYLCASSLDRGGVNEKLFFGSGTQLSVL.